This T cell receptor beta chain was identified in a study of blood T cell repertoires in COVID-19. The wider study: PBMCs, B-cell-depleted T cells, or T cells provided the cDNA or gDNA that made up the material.

The assay was immunoSEQ multiplex PCR, and TCRdb's table has in-frame clones only and misses some. The data hold fewer than 200,000 clones, with approximately 87% observed a single time. This clone has only one observation. The source of this sequence is a woman aged 18-29 years who had recovered from COVID-19. Sequencing input: peripheral blood.

The CDR3, as DNA: TGTGCCACCAGTGACCCTACACAGGGGGCCTACGAGCAGTACTTC. Translating gives CATSDPTQGAYEQYF. The J gene is TRBJ2-7, the V gene TRBV24-1; TRBD1 matches 8 bases. Losses at the gene ends were 4 bases for V and 2 bases for J; bases not matched to a gene: 6. Germline lookup yields CDR1 KGHDR and CDR2 SFDVKD. The CDR3 consists of 15 residues.